The 10 T cell receptor beta chains below come from one sample, sequenced in a study of control samples from healthy donors and cancer patients. Sequenced by immunoSEQ multiplex PCR; TCRdb stores in-frame clones only, minus some. The sample includes some 120,000 clones, 85% to 90% of them seen just once. Source material: blood. The origin of the receptors is a woman aged 70 to 79 in good health.

In this sample, this clone turned up once. The rearrangement joins TRBV19 to TRBJ2-2, with unresolved D. The CDR3 has 16 amino acids. Deletions cut 0 bases from V and 4 bases from J, with 12 bases between. Germline V gene lookup returns CDR1 LNHDA and CDR2 SQIVND (reference sequence). The CDR3 DNA sequence: TGTGCCAGTAGTATAGATCGCCCCAGGAGCACCGGGGAGCTGTTTTTT. Translation gives CASSIDRPRSTGELFF.

The V call is TRBV5-1, the J call TRBJ1-1, with a weak D call TRBD1 (5 bases). The CDR3 sequence is 17 residues long. Trimming left V 4 bases short and J 3 bases short, with 22 bases between. Germline V lookup: CDR1 SGHRS, CDR2 YFSETQ. Here the CDR3 reads CASSPQGLVVGYTEAFF. The CDR3 nucleotides read TGCGCCAGCAGCCCCCAGGGCTTGGTAGTGGGGTACACTGAAGCTTTCTTT. The variable domain in full, completed from reference TRBV5-1 and TRBJ1-1, reads KAGVTQTPRYLIKTRGQQVTLSCSPISGHRSVSWYQQTPGQGLQFLFEYFSETQRNKGNFPGRFSGRQFSNSRSEMNVSTLELGDSALYLCASSPQGLVVGYTEAFFGQGTRLTVV.

This clone was seen only once. This chain uses TRBV7-3 with TRBJ2-2; D might be TRBD1 or TRBD2, each matching 6 bases. Germline CDR1 SGHTA, CDR2 FQGTGA. Trimming removed 4 bases from V and 1 base from J, with 10 bases in between. The CDR3 totals 15 residues. CDR3 DNA sequence: TGTGCCAGCAGCTCCGGGGGCCTGAACACCGGGGAGCTGTTTTTT. It translates to CASSSGGLNTGELFF.

V usage is TRBV2 and J usage is TRBJ1-3, with D perhaps TRBD1 (6 bases). Germline lookup yields CDR1 SNHLY and CDR2 FYNNEI. The CDR3 extends over 15 amino acids. V was shortened by 6 bases and J by 2 bases, with 14 bases between the two germline ends. CDR3 region: CASSTSGGPGNTIYF. In DNA, the CDR3 is TGTGCCAGCAGCACCTCGGGGGGGCCTGGAAACACCATATATTTT.

A single count supports this clone. The V and J genes are TRBV18 and TRBJ2-1, with 7 bases lining up with TRBD1. Per germline, CDR1 KGHSH and CDR2 LQKENI. The length of the CDR3 is 13 residues. Trimming at V came to 4 bases and at J to 15 bases, leaving 12 bases not matched to a gene. The CDR3 nucleotides read TGTGCCAGCTCACTACGACAGGGTGGATACCTGTTCTTC. Translation gives CASSLRQGGYLFF.

This clone showed up just a few times. The same CDR3 can be traced to other DNA sequences in this sample. V is TRBV6-2 or TRBV6-3 and J is TRBJ2-1, with TRBD1 identical over 11 bases. From germline, CDR1 is MNHEY and CDR2 SVGEGT. The length of the CDR3 is 14 residues. Unmatched junction bases numbered 3, after V lost 5 bases and J lost 6 bases. The CDR3 DNA reads TGTGCCAGCAGTGGGACAGGGGGTCGCAATGAGCAGTTCTTC. Its translation: CASSGTGGRNEQFF.

The chain carries TRBV5-8 and TRBJ2-7; 7 bases agree with TRBD1. Trimming cost V 5 bases and J 0 bases; bases outside gene matches: 8. The CDR3 spans 15 residues. Germline CDR1 reads SGHTS; CDR2 reads YDEGEE. The CDR3 DNA reads as TGTGCCAGCAGATCCGGGACAGATATCTCCTACGAGCAGTACTTC. It yields the protein CASRSGTDISYEQYF.

This chain joins TRBV7-9 and TRBJ1-4, with D possibly matching TRBD1 (5 bases). V was pared by 1 base and J by 7 bases, with 10 bases between. From germline, CDR1 is SEHNR and CDR2 FQNEAQ (reference sequence). The CDR3 is made up of 14 amino acids. The CDR3: CASSLVWGSEKLFF. The CDR3, as DNA: TGTGCCAGCAGCTTAGTTTGGGGGTCTGAAAAACTGTTTTTT.

The chain carries TRBV19 and TRBJ1-2; D is ambiguous. The CDR3 loop spans 12 amino acids. The V and J ends lost 8 bases and 2 bases respectively, with 9 bases between them. In germline, CDR1 is LNHDA, CDR2 SQIVND (reference sequence). Here the CDR3 DNA reads TGTGCCAGTTTCGGTAAAAACTATGGCTACACCTTC. Its translation is CASFGKNYGYTF.

This rearrangement joins TRBV21-1 to TRBJ2-5; TRBD2, the D gene given by the table, was not confirmed from the DNA. TRBV21-1 is assigned pseudogene status. The CDR3 consists of 14 residues. The CDR3 loop reads CASKLAGDQETQYF. In DNA form, the CDR3 reads TGTGCCAGTAAACTAGCGGGGGACCAAGAGACCCAGTACTTC.